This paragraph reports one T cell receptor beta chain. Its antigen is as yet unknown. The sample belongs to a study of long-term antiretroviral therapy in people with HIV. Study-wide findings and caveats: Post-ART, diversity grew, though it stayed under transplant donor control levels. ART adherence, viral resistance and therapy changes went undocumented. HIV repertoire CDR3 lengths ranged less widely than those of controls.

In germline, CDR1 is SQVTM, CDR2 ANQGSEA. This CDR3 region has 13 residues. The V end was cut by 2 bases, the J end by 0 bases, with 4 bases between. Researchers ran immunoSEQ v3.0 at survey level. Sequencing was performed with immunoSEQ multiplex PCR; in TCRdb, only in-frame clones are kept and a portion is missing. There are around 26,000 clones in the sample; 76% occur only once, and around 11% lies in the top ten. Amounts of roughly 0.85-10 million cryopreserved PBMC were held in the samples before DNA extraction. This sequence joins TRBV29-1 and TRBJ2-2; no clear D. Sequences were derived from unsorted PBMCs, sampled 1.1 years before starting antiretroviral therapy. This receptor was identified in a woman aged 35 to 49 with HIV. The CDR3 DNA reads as TGCAGCGTTGAACAGGCGAACACCGGGGAGCTGTTTTTT. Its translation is CSVEQANTGELFF.